The 15 T cell receptor beta chains below were found in one sample sequenced in a study of blood T cell repertoires in COVID-19. Sequenced by immunoSEQ multiplex PCR; TCRdb stores in-frame clones only, minus some. The sample lists 250,000 or so clones, roughly 89% seen once, with 3.5% to 5.5% in the top ten. Sequenced: peripheral blood. Receptor source: a woman between 35 and 50 years old who had recovered from COVID-19.

The V and J genes are TRBV6-6 and TRBJ2-2; D perhaps matches TRBD2 (7 bases). Germline CDR1 reads MNHNY; CDR2 reads SVGAGI (reference sequence). This CDR3 comprises 16 residues. The V end was cut by 2 bases, the J end by 3 bases, with 13 bases between. The CDR3 spells CASSYGGGGDTGELFF. CDR3 nucleotide sequence: TGTGCCAGCAGTTACGGAGGGGGGGGCGACACCGGGGAGCTGTTTTTT.

The chain joins TRBV6-1 to TRBJ1-5; D perhaps matches TRBD1 (5 bases). V was shortened by 2 bases and J by 0 bases, with 8 bases between the two germline ends. The V gene's germline CDR1 is MNHNS and CDR2 SASEGT. The CDR3 covers 15 residues. The CDR3 nucleotides read TGTGCCAGCAGTGAACTCGGGGGTAGCAATCAGCCCCAGCATTTT. Translating it yields CASSELGGSNQPQHF.

This chain uses TRBV27 with TRBJ2-7; tentatively, D is TRBD2 (6 bases). The V and J ends lost 2 bases and 2 bases respectively, with 10 bases between them. CDR1 MNHEY and CDR2 SMNVEV come from the germline V gene (reference sequence). The CDR3 sequence is 14 residues long. This CDR3 reads CASSLTSWAYEQYV. DNA of the CDR3: TGTGCCAGCAGTTTAACTAGCTGGGCCTACGAGCAGTACGTC.

The chain combines TRBV4-1 with TRBJ1-6; 10 bases map to TRBD1. This CDR3 is 14 amino acids long. V trimming: 3 bases; J trimming: 10 bases; junction bases outside the gene matches: 3. CDR1 MGHRA and CDR2 YSYEKL come from the germline V gene. CDR3 DNA sequence: TGCGCCAGCAGCCAGGGGACAGGGGCGTCACCCCTCCACTTT. Translated: CASSQGTGASPLHF.

J is TRBJ1-2 and V is TRBV28; D perhaps matches TRBD1 (6 bases). Germline CDR1 MDHEN, CDR2 SYDVKM. Trimming took off 7 bases at V and 4 bases at J, with 16 bases between the two ends. This CDR3 comprises 14 residues. CDR3 in amino acids: CASTITGNRYGYTF. The DNA of the CDR3 is TGTGCCAGCACTATTACAGGGAACCGCTATGGCTACACCTTC.

The gene calls are TRBV4-1 and TRBJ1-2, with TRBD1 matching 9 bases. The CDR3 has 15 residues. Trimming took 3 bases from V and 6 from J; bases not matched to a gene: 8. Germline lookup yields CDR1 MGHRA and CDR2 YSYEKL. CDR3 sequence: CASSHPEDRGHGYTF. CDR3 coding DNA: TGCGCCAGCAGCCACCCCGAGGACAGGGGACATGGCTACACCTTC.

The rearrangement uses TRBV5-4 and TRBJ2-7; the match to TRBD2 covers 7 bases. Unmatched junction bases numbered 12, after V lost 5 bases and J lost 7 bases. The germline V gene encodes CDR1 SGHNT and CDR2 YYREEE (reference sequence). The CDR3 consists of 14 residues. This CDR3 reads CASSLLGSGGEQYF. DNA of the CDR3: TGTGCCAGCAGTTTACTTGGTTCGGGGGGAGAGCAGTACTTC.

The chain carries TRBV7-9 and TRBJ1-2; D possibly corresponds to TRBD1 (5 bases). V lost 5 bases to trimming and J lost 8 bases, with 21 bases between them. The CDR3 extends over 15 amino acids. Germline CDR1 SEHNR, CDR2 FQNEAQ (reference sequence). Here the CDR3 reads CASSPSAGTKRGYTF. Here the CDR3 DNA reads TGTGCCAGCAGCCCCTCCGCGGGGACCAAGAGGGGCTACACCTTC.

The chain carries TRBV5-1 and TRBJ2-3; D remains ambiguous. V was clipped by 8 bases and J by 2 bases, with 15 bases between them. CDR1 and CDR2 (germline): SGHRS, YFSETQ. The CDR3 spans 14 residues. The CDR3 DNA sequence: TGCGCCAGAAAAGCCGACATTAACACAGATACGCAGTATTTT. Protein product: CARKADINTDTQYF.

This chain connects TRBV5-1 to TRBJ1-2; TRBD1 matches at 9 bases. Per germline, CDR1 SGHRS and CDR2 YFSETQ. V lost 4 bases to trimming and J lost 5 bases; unmatched junction nucleotides: 6. The CDR3 has 14 residues. CDR3: CASSVGQGNYGYTF. In DNA, the CDR3 is TGCGCCAGCAGCGTCGGACAGGGGAATTATGGCTACACCTTC. The whole variable domain, filled in from reference TRBV5-1 and TRBJ1-2, reads KAGVTQTPRYLIKTRGQQVTLSCSPISGHRSVSWYQQTPGQGLQFLFEYFSETQRNKGNFPGRFSGRQFSNSRSEMNVSTLELGDSALYLCASSVGQGNYGYTFGSGTRLTVV.

The CDR3 loop reads CASSRQVGSYF. The CDR3 region has the DNA TGTGCCAGCAGCCGACAGGTCGGATCGTACTTC. The gene calls are TRBV6-5 and TRBJ2-5, with a tentative D call TRBD1 (6 bases). V was pared by 6 bases and J by 13 bases, with 15 bases between. This CDR3 spans 11 amino acids. Germline CDR1 MNHEY, CDR2 SVGAGI.

This chain links TRBV5-1 with TRBJ1-3, with no clear D. This CDR3 has 14 residues. Germline-derived CDR1 and CDR2 are SGHRS and YFSETQ. V was pared by 5 bases and J by 2 bases, with 11 bases between. The CDR3 loop is CASREGSAGNTIYF. In DNA form, the CDR3 reads TGCGCCAGCAGGGAGGGATCAGCTGGAAACACCATATATTTT.

V gene TRBV4-2 combines with J gene TRBJ2-5; TRBD1 agrees at 7 bases. The germline V gene encodes CDR1 LGHNA and CDR2 YNFKEQ. CDR3 length: 14 residues. V dropped 3 bases and J dropped 3; count of bases not matched to a gene: 4. As DNA, the CDR3 is TGTGCCAGCAGCCAGCCCGGGACAGAAGAGACCCAGTACTTC. It specifies CASSQPGTEETQYF.

The J gene is TRBJ2-3, the V gene TRBV2; 9 nucleotides agree with TRBD2. J gave up 1 base and V 8 bases, and 7 bases lay outside the gene matches. CDR1 and CDR2 (germline): SNHLY, FYNNEI. The CDR3 extends over 15 amino acids. CDR3 loop: CASSVRLAGTDTQYF. CDR3 sequence (DNA): TGTGCCAGCTCCGTGAGACTAGCGGGCACAGATACGCAGTATTTT. The full variable domain, in which reference TRBV2 and TRBJ2-3 provide the parts outside the CDR3, is EPEVTQTPSHQVTQMGQEVILRCVPISNHLYFYWYRQILGQKVEFLVSFYNNEISEKSEIFDDQFSVERPDGSNFTLKIRSTKLEDSAMYFCASSVRLAGTDTQYFGPGTRLTVL.

The gene calls are TRBV14 and TRBJ2-3, with a possible D match to TRBD2 (6 bases). The CDR3 consists of 16 residues. The germline V gene encodes CDR1 SGHDN and CDR2 FVKESK. The V gene lost 0 bases and the J gene lost 4 bases, with 14 bases spanning the gap. In DNA, the CDR3 is TGTGCCAGCAGCCAAGAGGGAGGTAGATGGGCAGATACGCAGTATTTT. It encodes CASSQEGGRWADTQYF.